This TCR beta chain was captured by sequencing in a study of human thymus T cells. The study's findings and limits: Repertoires sampled from thymus and blood appeared biased in V and J gene usage. There were highly overlapping thymic repertoires among unrelated individuals, as related research reported.

Note on this clone: Its antigen is as yet unknown.

V dropped 5 bases and J dropped 3 bases, with 14 bases sitting between them. In germline, CDR1 is SGHAT, CDR2 FQNNGV. The CDR3 runs 15 residues. Resected material from corrective heart surgery provided the thymus tissue analysed. Those donating were healthy Finnish infants in corrective surgery for congenital heart defects. Clones were sequenced by immunoSEQ multiplex PCR, and TCRdb holds only the in-frame ones, with some missing. The sample holds about 130,000 clones, about 93% seen once. J is TRBJ1-3 and V is TRBV11-2; D perhaps matches TRBD1 (6 bases). The TCR originated in a boy under two years old with a congenital heart defect but otherwise immunologically healthy. The sample consisted of thymus tissue. As DNA, the CDR3 is TGTGCCAGCAGCCCGGGACACGGAGATGGAAACACCATATATTTT. Encoded protein: CASSPGHGDGNTIYF.